Detailed here is one T cell receptor beta chain. What it binds is not known. This sample was taken from a study of T-cell memory formation after mild COVID-19. Study details: Largely donor-specific sequence clusters came from two donors. Study conclusions and caveats: From day 15 to 85, contracting clones were balanced between CD4 and CD8, whereas later expanders leaned toward CD4+.

The 5'RACE method, run with constant-segment primers, produced TCR alpha and TCR beta cDNA libraries (carrying sample barcodes and UMIs). TCRdb processed the 5' RACE reads anew with MiXCR; each CDR3 protein has one entry. Among approximately 340,000 distinct CDR3 sequences, around 13% were seen once, and the ten largest hold over 20%. This CDR3 comprises 16 residues. The germline V gene encodes CDR1 MDHEN and CDR2 SYDVKM. Trimming removed 5 bases from V and 0 bases from J, with 17 bases in between. The sample was PBMCs or a T cell subset sorted from them (not recorded which). V usage is TRBV28 and J usage is TRBJ2-7, with D perhaps matching TRBD1 or TRBD2 (5 bases each). This clonotype originated in a man younger than 30 who had mild COVID-19 (a few samples of this study predate the infection). Cell type and time point are not known. CDR3 DNA: TGTGCCAGCAGTACTATACGGGCAGGGAGCTCCTACGAGCAGTACGTC. It yields the protein CASSTIRAGSSYEQYV.